The 21 T cell receptor beta chains presented below share a single source sample, sequenced in a study of blood T cells in healthy people across ages. Together with a sample-barcoded 5' primer, a J-beta primer mix was included in a second PCR lasting about 7 to 12 cycles. TCRdb re-called the 5' RACE reads with MiXCR, one entry per CDR3 protein. The repertoire holds approximately 1,000,000 distinct CDR3 sequences, with around two fifths as singletons. The sequenced material came from blood. The receptors were sampled from a man between 18 and 29 years old in good health.

In this sample, this clonotype turned up once. The V gene is TRBV9, the J gene TRBJ2-1, with 14 bases lining up with TRBD2. Germline CDR1 and CDR2: SGDLS and YYNGEE. V lost 3 bases, J lost 4 bases, and 3 bases stayed unmatched. The CDR3 loop spans 16 amino acids. The CDR3 bases are TGTGCCAGCAGCGCCGGGACTAGCGGGAGTTACAATGAGCAGTTCTTC. Its protein product is CASSAGTSGSYNEQFF.

This clonotype was seen a handful of times. The chain is built from TRBV4-2 and TRBJ2-7, with D perhaps matching TRBD2 (5 bases). CDR1 LGHNA and CDR2 YNFKEQ come from the germline V gene. The CDR3 covers 13 residues. Trimming removed 0 bases at V and 4 bases at J, with 7 bases between. The CDR3 DNA follows: TGTGCCAGCAGCCAAGAGAGGAGGTACGAGCAGTACTTC. It encodes CASSQERRYEQYF.

This rearrangement joins TRBV20-1 to TRBJ2-3, with a possible D match to TRBD2 (5 bases). From germline, CDR1 is DFQATT and CDR2 SNEGSKA (reference sequence). The CDR3 spans 13 residues. V was shortened by 6 bases and J by 2 bases, with 12 bases between the two germline ends. CDR3 DNA sequence: TGCAGTGCAACCGACGGGGACACAGATACGCAGTATTTT. This encodes CSATDGDTDTQYF.

This clonotype was picked up many times. The chain couples TRBV7-2 to TRBJ2-1; D might be TRBD1 (6 bases). Germline V CDR1 and CDR2: SGHTA, FQGNSA. This CDR3 contains 15 residues. Between the trimmed V and J ends, which lost 0 bases and 2 bases, there was a span of 8 bases. The CDR3 DNA reads TGTGCCAGCAGCTTAGCGAGGGGGACCTACAATGAGCAGTTCTTC. This codes for CASSLARGTYNEQFF.

Here the CDR3 reads CASRRTGLIIYEQYF. The CDR3 region has the DNA TGTGCCAGCAGACGAACGGGACTCATAATCTACGAGCAGTACTTC. V usage is TRBV27 and J usage is TRBJ2-7, with a tentative D call TRBD2 (6 bases). V was cut by 6 bases and J by 3 bases, with 18 bases left in between. The CDR3 runs 15 residues. Germline-derived CDR1 and CDR2 are MNHEY and SMNVEV (reference sequence).

As regards this clonotype: A much larger clone differs from this one at a single base, so this may be a read error. CDR3 region: CANSLDRNNEQFF. The CDR3 DNA sequence: TGTGCCAACAGTCTGGACAGGAACAATGAGCAGTTCTTC. The rearrangement uses TRBV2 and TRBJ2-1; TRBD1 aligns across 7 bases. This CDR3 has 13 residues. Germline CDR1 reads SNHLY; CDR2 reads FYNNEI.

There are a few counts of this clonotype. This sequence joins TRBV7-2 and TRBJ2-2, with D hard to call. Trimming removed 5 bases at V and 4 bases at J, with 8 bases between. The CDR3 loop spans 13 amino acids. Germline V gene sequence: CDR1 SGHTA, CDR2 FQGNSA. The DNA of the CDR3 is TGTGCCAGCAGCCTTATGGGCACCGGGGAGCTGTTTTTT. This gives the protein CASSLMGTGELFF. Filled out from reference TRBV7-2 and TRBJ2-2, the complete variable domain reads GAGVSQSPSNKVTEKGKDVELRCDPISGHTALYWYRQSLGQGLEFLIYFQGNSAPDKSGLPSDRFSAERTGGSVSTLTIQRTQQEDSAVYLCASSLMGTGELFFGEGSRLTVL.

This clonotype has only a few counts. CDR3 in amino acids: CASSGPPTAYGYTF. CDR3 bases: TGTGCCAGCAGTGGGCCACCGACTGCTTATGGCTACACCTTC. The chain carries TRBV12-3 or TRBV12-4 and TRBJ1-2; D gene ambiguous. The germline V and J ends were trimmed by 5 bases and 5 bases, with 15 bases remaining between them. The CDR3 spans 14 residues.

This clonotype was recorded a few times. The chain couples TRBV12-3 or TRBV12-4 to TRBJ2-5; 7 positions agree with TRBD2. This CDR3 comprises 16 residues. Trimming took 6 bases from V and 5 from J; bases not matched to a gene: 15. In nucleotides, the CDR3 is TGTGCCAGCAGACCGGGGGGTTATAAGGGGAAGGAGACCCAGTACTTC. It yields the protein CASRPGGYKGKETQYF.

This clonotype was recorded a few times. The genes are TRBV4-3 and TRBJ1-2, with 12 nucleotides matching TRBD1. Losses at the gene ends were 0 bases for V and 4 bases for J; bases not matched to a gene: 3. CDR1 and CDR2 from the germline V gene are LGHNA and YSLEER. CDR3 size: 16 residues. The CDR3: CASSQDGTGGVYGYTF. As DNA, the CDR3 is TGCGCCAGCAGCCAAGATGGGACAGGGGGCGTCTATGGCTACACCTTC.

This clonotype was counted a few times. J is TRBJ2-1 and V is TRBV12-3 or TRBV12-4, with D perhaps matching TRBD1 (6 bases). CDR3 length equals 16 residues. Trimming removed 6 bases from V and 6 bases from J, with 21 bases in between. CDR3 protein: CASSHPTGSQGNEQFF. Written as DNA, the CDR3 is TGTGCCAGCAGCCACCCCACAGGGAGTCAAGGCAATGAGCAGTTCTTC.

The chain is built from TRBV5-1 and TRBJ2-1, with 11 bases lining up with TRBD1. V shed 3 bases, J shed 8 bases, and the junction held 4 bases outside the gene matches. The V gene's germline CDR1 is SGHRS and CDR2 YFSETQ. The CDR3 loop spans 14 amino acids. The CDR3 coding sequence is TGCGCCAGCAGCTGGGACAGGGGGGTGGATGAGCAGTTCTTC. Amino acids: CASSWDRGVDEQFF.

This clonotype was picked up a small number of times. The chain uses TRBV14 and TRBJ2-7; D might be TRBD1 or TRBD2, each matching 5 bases. CDR3 size: 14 residues. CDR1 is SGHDN and CDR2 is FVKESK in the germline V gene. Trimming removed 4 bases at V and 1 base at J, with 11 bases between. The CDR3 sequence is CASSRGTYSYEQYF. The CDR3 bases are TGTGCCAGCAGCCGGGGGACGTATTCCTACGAGCAGTACTTC. Using reference TRBV14 and TRBJ2-7 for the parts outside the CDR3, the full variable domain is EAGVTQFPSHSVIEKGQTVTLRCDPISGHDNLYWYRRVMGKEIKFLLHFVKESKQDESGMPNNRFLAERTGGTYSTLKVQPAELEDSGVYFCASSRGTYSYEQYFGPGTRLTVT.

This clonotype was recorded a few times. This chain links TRBV12-3 or TRBV12-4 with TRBJ1-6, with unresolved D. This CDR3 contains 13 residues. Trimming took off 5 bases at V and 6 bases at J, with 8 bases between the two ends. For the CDR3, the DNA is TGTGCCAGCAGTAGAGCCGGTAATTCACCCCTCCACTTT. Amino acids: CASSRAGNSPLHF.

In this sample, this clonotype turned up a few times. The chain uses TRBV20-1 and TRBJ2-7, with D maybe TRBD2 (6 bases). V shed 1 base and J shed 0 bases, with 13 bases lying between them. Germline V gene sequence: CDR1 DFQATT, CDR2 SNEGSKA (reference sequence). This CDR3 is 15 amino acids long. CDR3 residues: CSARGGGYPSYEQYF. The CDR3 region has the DNA TGCAGTGCTAGAGGTGGGGGGTACCCCTCCTACGAGCAGTACTTC.

This rearrangement joins TRBV12-3 or TRBV12-4 to TRBJ1-2, with no clear D. Trimming took off 7 bases at V and 1 base at J, with 16 bases between the two ends. CDR3 size: 15 residues. The CDR3 DNA follows: TGTGCCAGCACCTTCTCTACCTCCATTAACTATGGCTACACCTTC. Translating it yields CASTFSTSINYGYTF.

This clonotype showed up just a few times. This rearrangement joins TRBV2 to TRBJ2-3; TRBD2 matches at 12 bases. In germline, CDR1 is SNHLY, CDR2 FYNNEI. The CDR3 has 13 residues. The junction had 6 bases not matched to a gene; V was cut back by 3 bases and J by 14 bases. In DNA, the CDR3 is TGTGCCAGCAGTGAGACTAGCGGGGGCCGGCGGTATTTT. Translation: CASSETSGGRRYF.

This chain links TRBV9 with TRBJ2-5; 7 nucleotides match TRBD1. The junction had 11 bases not matched to a gene; V was cut back by 4 bases and J by 11 bases. This CDR3 has 13 amino acids. Germline V gene sequence: CDR1 SGDLS, CDR2 YYNGEE. The chain's CDR3 is CASSRGPSNEQYF. The CDR3 bases are TGTGCCAGCAGCAGGGGGCCCTCCAATGAGCAGTACTTC.

This clonotype turned up a few times. The V gene is TRBV5-1, the J gene TRBJ2-7; D might be TRBD1 (6 bases). CDR3 length: 16 residues. Trimming shortened V by 4 bases and J by 5 bases, and 22 bases separated the two germline ends. Germline V lookup: CDR1 SGHRS, CDR2 YFSETQ. In DNA, the CDR3 is TGCGCCAGCAGCCGAAATCCCGGACAGAGGTCTCACGAGCAGTACTTC. Translation gives CASSRNPGQRSHEQYF.

CDR3 loop: CSVVLVEEGANVLTF. DNA of the CDR3: TGCAGCGTTGTCCTGGTGGAGGAAGGGGCCAACGTCCTGACTTTC. This sequence joins TRBV29-1 and TRBJ2-6; D might be TRBD2 (5 bases). The germline gives CDR1 SQVTM, CDR2 ANQGSEA. V lost 4 bases to trimming and J lost 4 bases, with 14 bases between them. The CDR3 runs 15 residues.

In its sample, this clonotype was seen a few times. The chain recombines TRBV21-1 with TRBJ2-1; the table's TRBD2 call for D was not verified on the DNA. TRBV21-1 counts as a pseudogene. This CDR3 spans 15 amino acids. CDR3 region: CASSKGGAPYNEQFF. CDR3 DNA: TGTGCCAGCAGCAAGGGCGGGGCCCCCTACAATGAGCAGTTCTTC.